This T cell receptor beta chain was sequenced in a study of cytomegalovirus exposure and HLA in healthy donors. Overall study: The Caucasian-associated ancestry cluster held 65% to 85% of 398 genotyped donors. Overall study findings and caveats: An analysis done earlier found most TCR beta V segments productive about 90% or about 30% of the time. In a later analysis, parvovirus B19, influenza, CMV and Epstein-Barr virus appeared linked to several top co-occurrence clusters. Researchers catalogued roughly 170 TCR beta chains as cytomegalovirus-associated.

Worth noting for this clone: Its specificity is unknown.

The primer mix had 60 Vbeta and 13 Jbeta primers. Method: immunoSEQ multiplex PCR; TCRdb's copy keeps in-frame clones and lacks some. The table records about 160,000 clones, around 79% of them present only once. The germline V and J ends were trimmed by 0 bases and 3 bases, with 9 bases remaining between them. The CDR3 loop spans 14 amino acids. Germline lookup yields CDR1 MGHRA and CDR2 YSYEKL. The V and J genes are TRBV4-1 and TRBJ2-7; D may be TRBD2 (5 bases). The receptor was derived from a woman aged 50 to 60 in good health and CMV-seropositive. The sequencing sample was made of PBMCs. The CDR3 DNA reads TGCGCCAGCAGCCAAGAAGAGGGAAGCTACGAGCAGTACTTC. Translating it yields CASSQEEGSYEQYF.